Sequencing of this T cell receptor beta chain was carried out in a study of T cell responses to AZD1222 COVID-19 vaccine (dated by TCRdb to the early 2020s). About the investigation overall: TCR sequencing was performed for roughly 240 trial participants, of whom 200 to 210 were given two doses of AZD1222 and around 25 were given two doses of MenACWY control vaccine. Trial participants were enrolled by age into 18-55, 56-69 and 70-plus year subgroups, with roughly 160, 29 and 62 TCR-sequenced participants respectively. Overall results and qualifications from the work: Vaccine-associated CD4 TCRs spanned the whole spike protein, with dominant responses in regions 160-218 and 743-854. Participants were mostly white British and included more females than males, and it was suggested by the authors that clonal diversity may have been underestimated. Because no day 14 peak-response samples were available, repertoires were characterized only after the peak T cell response. Epitopes outside the regions mutated in the B.1.351 and B.1.1.7 variants were reportedly recognized by nearly half of the unique spike-specific TCRs. Conclusions about previously exposed vaccinees are limited, since just five or six AZD1222 recipients were seropositive for SARS-CoV-2 at baseline. In the small 56-69-year group, the increase in depth fell short of significance, most likely because of low power. A significant rise in spike-specific TCR breadth and depth was observed after two AZD1222 doses relative to day 0 and relative to MenACWY recipients.

The time point tag for this specimen amounts to: baseline before first vaccination. The treatment or condition label on this specimen signifies: meningococcal conjugate vaccine given as trial control. Vaccinee samples came from UK trials COV001 and COV002, including a single-blind randomized controlled phase 2/3 trial of AZD1222 (ChAdOx1 nCoV-19) in healthy adults. Trial participant PBMC samples were collected at day 0 and day 28 after the second dose for TCRbeta chain sequencing. The CDR3 regions of human TCRbeta chains were analyzed by immunosequencing. Under the source paper's analysis protocol: Repertoire TCRs were matched against a reference library of SARS-CoV-2-specific TCRs generated with the MIRA antigen-specificity platform. Breadth meant the fraction of unique TCRs that were SARS-CoV-2-associated, whereas depth meant the fraction of total T cells that were SARS-CoV-2-associated. Using the MIRA data, each spike-specific TCR was assigned both to the spike region to which the TCR was reactive and to a CD4 or CD8 class. Log10-transformed breadth and depth values were compared by one-way ANOVA with Sidak's multiple comparisons tests. TCRdb holds this immuneACCESS table with in-frame rearrangements only. Some clones are missing; in checked studies, unresolved V genes explain under half, and the rest has no known cause. V and J calls and clone size come straight from that table; D and trimming were deduced from the DNA. The sample table lists 100,000 to 150,000 clones, roughly 91% of them with a count of one. The ten biggest clones cover roughly 4.4% of the sample.

CDR1 is given as SGHNT and CDR2 as YYREEE, both from the germline V gene (reference sequence). The CDR3 measures 12 amino acids from cysteine to phenylalanine. The retained sequence is limited to the CDR3, 36 bases, with the frame set at the first base. V and J are truncated by 4 bases and 12 bases respectively, leaving an intervening sequence of 11 bases. Turning to this clone: Its cognate antigen has yet to be identified. No much larger clone is present one base from it, and per-base qualities are unavailable.

The source of this sequence is an adult in good health. The chain is assembled from TRBV5-4 and TRBJ1-6; the D segment cannot be called with confidence. The starting material was peripheral blood, obtained on day 0 of MenACWY control vaccination. The CDR3 protein is CASSPDRGPLHF. The DNA reads as follows: TGTGCCAGCAGCCCGGATCGGGGACCCCTCCACTTT.